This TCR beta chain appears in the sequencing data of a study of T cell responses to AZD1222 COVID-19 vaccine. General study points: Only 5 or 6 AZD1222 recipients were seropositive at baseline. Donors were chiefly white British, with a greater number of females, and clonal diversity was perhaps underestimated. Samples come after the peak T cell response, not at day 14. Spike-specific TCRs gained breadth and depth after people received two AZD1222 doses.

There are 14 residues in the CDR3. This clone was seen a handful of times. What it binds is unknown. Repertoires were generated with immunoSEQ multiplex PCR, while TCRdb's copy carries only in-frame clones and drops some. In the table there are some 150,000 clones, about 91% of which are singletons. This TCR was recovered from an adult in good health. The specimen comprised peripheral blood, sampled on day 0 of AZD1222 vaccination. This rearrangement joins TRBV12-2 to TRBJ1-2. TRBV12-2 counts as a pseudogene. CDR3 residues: CASFLGDPRYGYTF. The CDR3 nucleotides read TGTGCATCTTTTCTAGGTGATCCCCGATATGGCTACACCTTC.